The T cell receptor beta chain described here comes from a study of CD8 T cells in Susac syndrome. Germline V lookup: CDR1 DFQATT, CDR2 SNEGSKA (reference sequence). V was clipped by 6 bases and J by 3 bases; unmatched bases: 4. The CDR3 is 13 residues long. Random-hexamer reverse transcription was applied to roughly 0.5 to 1 ug RNA. An immunoSEQ multiplex PCR amplified TCR beta CDR3 over 54 Vbeta and 13 Jbeta. TCRdb reprocessed the immunoSEQ multiplex PCR reads with MiXCR, giving one entry per CDR3 protein. The sample includes some 200,000 distinct CDR3 sequences, roughly 95% of them seen just once. V and J are TRBV20-1 and TRBJ2-5, with TRBD2 matching 10 bases. Sequenced: CD4+ T cells from PBMCs. The TCR was taken from a human donor with Susac syndrome. CDR3 region: CSAPLAGEETQYF. Written as DNA, the CDR3 is TGCAGTGCCCCGCTAGCGGGGGAAGAGACCCAGTACTTC.